What follows is one TCR beta chain and its context. Exposure to brentuximab vedotin varied, and each patient had relapsed following autologous stem cell transplantation. Generated by immunoSEQ multiplex PCR, the TCRdb table keeps only in-frame clones and is missing some. This sample carries approximately 61,000 clones, roughly nine tenths of them seen once, and the ten largest clones take approximately 15%. The sample belongs to a study of PD-1 blockade in classical Hodgkin lymphoma. V gave up 3 bases and J gave up 6 bases, with 8 bases separating them. This CDR3 has 13 amino acids. The germline CDR1 and CDR2 sequences are MDHEN and SYDVKM.

The material was peripheral blood mononuclear cells (PBMCs), obtained at baseline. The V gene is TRBV28, the J gene TRBJ1-4, with D hard to call. The sequence came from a human donor with classical Hodgkin lymphoma. The DNA for the CDR3 is TGTGCCAGCAGTTTCCCCCCGGATGAAAAACTGTTTTTT. This codes for CASSFPPDEKLFF.